Presented here are 24 T cell receptor beta chains from one specimen sequenced in a study of vaccination and CD4 T cells after COVID-19. Cultured CD4+ T-cell DNA underwent Oncomine TCR Beta short-read sequencing. TCRdb re-called the PCR reads with MiXCR, one entry per CDR3 protein. The sample lists 20,000 to 25,000 distinct CDR3 sequences, 40% to 60% seen once, with 9% to 10% in the top ten. Antigen specificity for these receptors is unknown. Stated treatment: approximately nine-day PBMC culture with coronavirus spike peptide pools or control peptides (ViraFEST assay). The sample comprised CD4+ T cells from blood, cultured in vitro. The receptor set was obtained from a human donor who had recovered from COVID-19.

The sample holds a few counts of this clonotype. The chain carries TRBV19 and TRBJ1-6; tentative D call: TRBD1 (6 bases). CDR3 length: 12 amino acids. Germline lookup yields CDR1 LNHDA and CDR2 SQIVND (reference sequence). The V and J ends lost 6 bases and 8 bases respectively, with 8 bases between them. CDR3 sequence reads: CASRRTDSPLHF. CDR3 DNA sequence: TGTGCCAGTAGACGGACAGATTCACCCCTCCACTTT.

The chain combines TRBV20-1 with TRBJ1-2, with TRBD1 matching 9 bases. Losses at the gene ends were 5 bases for V and 6 bases for J; bases not matched to a gene: 10. Germline V gene data show CDR1 as DFQATT and CDR2 as SNEGSKA (reference sequence). CDR3 length equals 14 residues. This CDR3 is CSAPGTGFFDGYTF. The CDR3 nucleotides read TGCAGTGCTCCCGGGACAGGGTTTTTCGATGGCTACACCTTC.

V usage is TRBV7-2 and J usage is TRBJ1-5; tentatively, D is TRBD1 (6 bases). V was shortened by 5 bases and J by 7 bases, with 18 bases between the two germline ends. The CDR3 has 15 amino acids. Germline V lookup: CDR1 SGHTA, CDR2 FQGNSA. CDR3 coding DNA: TGTGCCAGCAGCCCGTCCCCAGGGGTCGGGCAGCCCCAGCATTTT. Translating gives CASSPSPGVGQPQHF.

This rearrangement joins TRBV20-1 to TRBJ1-1, with a tentative D call TRBD1 (6 bases). V was clipped by 6 bases and J by 11 bases, with 25 bases between them. The CDR3 sequence is 14 residues long. In germline, CDR1 is DFQATT, CDR2 SNEGSKA (reference sequence). CDR3 nucleotides: TGCAGTGCCAAGATCAACGGACAGCCCATTGAGGCTTTCTTT. Translation: CSAKINGQPIEAFF.

This clonotype turned up a few times. The chain joins TRBV28 to TRBJ1-2; possible D gene TRBD1, 6 bases. This CDR3 comprises 13 residues. V lost 2 bases, J lost 2 bases, and 6 bases lay in between. Germline V gene sequence: CDR1 MDHEN, CDR2 SYDVKM. The CDR3 spells CASSLRGNYGYTF. The DNA for the CDR3 is TGTGCCAGCAGTTTAAGGGGGAACTATGGCTACACCTTC.

CDR3 nucleotide sequence: TGTGCCAGCAGCTTAGAAGGGGTGAACACTGAAGCTTTCTTT. Its protein is CASSLEGVNTEAFF. The genes are TRBV7-9 and TRBJ1-1, with D perhaps matching TRBD1 (5 bases). Trimming shortened V by 1 base and J by 0 bases, and 6 bases separated the two germline ends. Germline V gives CDR1 SEHNR, CDR2 FQNEAQ (reference sequence). The CDR3 extends over 14 amino acids.

This chain joins TRBV2 and TRBJ1-5; 7 bases line up with TRBD1. The CDR3 runs to 14 residues. J gave up 2 bases and V 5 bases, and 3 bases lay outside the gene matches. In germline, CDR1 is SNHLY, CDR2 FYNNEI. CDR3: CASSRDSGNQPQHF. The CDR3 DNA follows: TGTGCCAGCAGTAGGGACAGCGGCAATCAGCCCCAGCATTTT.

The chain uses TRBV20-1 and TRBJ1-1; 8 bases line up with TRBD1. CDR3 length: 15 amino acids. CDR1 is DFQATT, CDR2 SNEGSKA, per germline (reference sequence). The ends lost 3 bases at V and 0 bases at J; junction bases unmatched: 6. The CDR3 spells CSASEPGQVNTEAFF. The CDR3 nucleotides read TGCAGTGCTAGTGAACCGGGACAGGTGAACACTGAAGCTTTCTTT.

CDR3 amino acids: CASSKQGWSSYNSPLHF. The DNA of the CDR3 is TGTGCCAGCAGCAAACAGGGATGGAGCTCCTATAATTCACCCCTCCACTTT. The chain has TRBV21-1 and TRBJ1-6; TRBD1 reflects the table's D call only, with no check against the DNA. TRBV21-1 is given as a pseudogene. The CDR3 consists of 17 residues.

The rearrangement links TRBV7-3 to TRBJ1-2, with a weak D call TRBD1 (5 bases). Looked up from germline, CDR1 is SGHTA and CDR2 is FQGTGA. The CDR3 has 15 amino acids. The V gene lost 5 bases and the J gene lost 1 base, with 14 bases spanning the gap. The CDR3 nucleotides read TGTGCCAGCAGCCCACGGGACCCCAGTAACTATGGCTACACCTTC. This sequence encodes CASSPRDPSNYGYTF.

In this sample, this clonotype turned up a few times. J is TRBJ1-2 and V is TRBV19; possibly TRBD1 for D (5 bases). Looked up from germline, CDR1 is LNHDA and CDR2 is SQIVND (reference sequence). This CDR3 is built from 12 residues. The germline V and J ends were trimmed by 10 bases and 2 bases, with 11 bases remaining between them. CDR3 residues: CAIGRGNYGYTF. For the CDR3, the DNA is TGTGCCATAGGACGGGGGAACTATGGCTACACCTTC.

The rearrangement uses TRBV23-1 and TRBJ2-2; perhaps TRBD1 as D (5 bases). TRBV23-1 qualifies as an ORF whose function is uncertain. The length of the CDR3 is 15 residues. The V end was cut by 2 bases, the J end by 6 bases, with 13 bases between. CDR3 coding DNA: TGCGCCAGCAGTCAACCGCCTAGACAGCCCGGGGAGCTGTTTTTT. Translated, it gives CASSQPPRQPGELFF.

The chain is built from TRBV6-1 and TRBJ1-1; no firm D call. CDR1 is MNHNS, CDR2 SASEGT, per germline. Trimming shortened V by 8 bases and J by 2 bases, and 6 bases separated the two germline ends. The CDR3 spans 11 residues. The CDR3 DNA reads TGTGCCAGCCCTCTCAACACTGAAGCTTTCTTT. Protein sequence: CASPLNTEAFF.

This clonotype appeared a few times. J is TRBJ2-5 and V is TRBV2, with 12 bases lining up with TRBD2. The J segment lost 6 bases and the V segment lost 2 bases, leaving 4 bases of the junction unmatched. The germline V gene has CDR1 SNHLY and CDR2 FYNNEI. The CDR3 loop spans 15 amino acids. CDR3 coding DNA: TGTGCCAGCAGTGAACAGACTAGCGGGAGACAGACCCAGTACTTC. It specifies CASSEQTSGRQTQYF.

This chain connects TRBV6-5 to TRBJ2-3; no clear D. Germline loops: CDR1 MNHEY, CDR2 SVGAGI. Deletions cut 0 bases from V and 0 bases from J, with 7 bases between. The CDR3 extends over 15 amino acids. CDR3 amino acids: CASSYSETSTDTQYF. The CDR3 DNA is TGTGCCAGCAGTTACTCCGAGACGAGCACAGATACGCAGTATTTT.

This chain connects TRBV4-1 to TRBJ1-5; 8 positions agree with TRBD1. Germline trimming cut 6 bases from V and 0 bases from J; bases unmatched to any gene: 4. Germline CDR1 is MGHRA and CDR2 is YSYEKL. This CDR3 spans 15 amino acids. For the CDR3, the DNA is TGCGCCAGCAGTCCCGACAGGGGTAGCAATCAGCCCCAGCATTTT. Its translation: CASSPDRGSNQPQHF.

The chain joins TRBV2 to TRBJ1-6; possibly TRBD1 for D (6 bases). The CDR3 totals 14 residues. V shed 6 bases and J shed 7 bases, with 13 bases lying between them. Per germline, CDR1 SNHLY and CDR2 FYNNEI. The CDR3 coding sequence is TGTGCCAGCAGATTAGGACAGACGAATTCACCCCTCCACTTT. Its protein is CASRLGQTNSPLHF.

This clonotype has only a few counts. J is TRBJ1-5 and V is TRBV28, with 7 bases identical to TRBD1. CDR3 length: 15 amino acids. V lost 7 bases to trimming and J lost 1 base; unmatched junction nucleotides: 7. CDR1 is MDHEN and CDR2 is SYDVKM in the germline V gene. The CDR3 spells CASISGGQSNQPQHF. CDR3 bases: TGTGCCAGCATCTCAGGGGGGCAGAGCAATCAGCCCCAGCATTTT.

In this sample, this clonotype turned up a few times. The genes are TRBV30 and TRBJ1-2; no clear D gene. CDR1 and CDR2 from the germline V gene are GTSNPN and SVGIG (reference sequence). The CDR3 consists of 11 residues. The germline V and J ends were trimmed by 6 bases and 4 bases, with 9 bases remaining between them. CDR3 bases: TGTGCCTGTACGGGGATCTATGGCTACACCTTC. The encoded protein is CACTGIYGYTF.

This chain links TRBV5-1 with TRBJ2-5; 8 bases are a match to TRBD2. This CDR3 has 17 amino acids. With 0 bases clipped from V and 5 bases from J, the junction kept 12 bases outside the gene matches. Germline V gives CDR1 SGHRS, CDR2 YFSETQ. As DNA, the CDR3 is TGCGCCAGCAGCTTGGGGGTCGACGGGAGGGTCGGGGAGACCCAGTACTTC. Its protein product is CASSLGVDGRVGETQYF.

This clonotype was picked up one time. The chain carries TRBV7-6 and TRBJ2-5, with no clear D. CDR1 SGHVS and CDR2 FNYEAQ come from the germline V gene. The CDR3 has 15 residues. The V end was cut by 2 bases, the J end by 5 bases, with 15 bases between. CDR3 nucleotide sequence: TGTGCCAGCAGCTTACCCCCGAGATCTGAGGAGACCCAGTACTTC. Protein sequence: CASSLPPRSEETQYF.

The rearrangement uses TRBV7-2 and TRBJ2-5, with D possibly being TRBD2 (6 bases). Trimming cost V 5 bases and J 6 bases, with 16 bases left between them. Per the germline V gene, CDR1 is SGHTA and CDR2 is FQGNSA. The CDR3 runs 14 residues. The CDR3 DNA sequence: TGTGCCAGCAGCCCTCCTAGCGTTGGGAAGACCCAGTACTTC. This sequence encodes CASSPPSVGKTQYF.

This clonotype was seen more than once but under ten times. This sequence joins TRBV20-1 and TRBJ1-5, with D perhaps matching TRBD1 (5 bases). CDR1 and CDR2 from the germline V gene are DFQATT and SNEGSKA (reference sequence). The CDR3 is made up of 14 amino acids. Between the trimmed V and J ends, which lost 4 bases and 4 bases, there was a span of 14 bases. The CDR3 sequence: CSAIEGPPNQPQHF. CDR3 DNA: TGCAGTGCTATTGAGGGGCCCCCTAATCAGCCCCAGCATTTT.

This clonotype was counted only a few times. The chain employs TRBV6-5 and TRBJ1-1, with no clear D. With 0 bases removed from V and 7 bases from J, the gap between germline ends came to 12 bases. CDR3 length: 14 residues. Germline loops: CDR1 MNHEY, CDR2 SVGAGI. CDR3 DNA: TGTGCCAGCAGTTACTCGTCGGCAGCCCTTGAAGCTTTCTTT. It codes for CASSYSSAALEAFF.